Listed here are 9 T cell receptor beta chains from one sample, sequenced in a study of cytomegalovirus exposure and HLA in healthy donors. The PCR used 60 Vbeta and 13 Jbeta primers. The protocol was immunoSEQ multiplex PCR, while the TCRdb copy is restricted to in-frame clones and leaves out a portion. The repertoire holds 95,000 to 100,000 clones, about 80% seen once, with roughly 0.71% in the top ten. The sample taken for sequencing was PBMCs. Receptors were obtained from a woman aged 55 to 70 in good health and CMV-seronegative.

This clone occurred a few times. The chain couples TRBV7-9 to TRBJ1-1; 8 positions agree with TRBD1. This CDR3 region has 13 residues. The ends lost 8 bases at V and 5 bases at J; junction bases unmatched: 7. CDR1 is SEHNR and CDR2 is FQNEAQ in the germline V gene (reference sequence). The CDR3 DNA reads as TGTGCCAGCGCCACAGGGGGAGGTACTGAAGCTTTCTTT. It specifies CASATGGGTEAFF. Using reference TRBV7-9 and TRBJ1-1 for the parts outside the CDR3, the full variable domain is DTGVSQNPRHKITKRGQNVTFRCDPISEHNRLYWYRQTLGQGPEFLTYFQNEAQLEKSRLLSDRFSAERPKGSFSTLEIQRTEQGDSAMYLCASATGGGTEAFFGQGTRLTVV.

The CDR3 DNA reads TGTGCTAGTGGCCAACGACAGGGGTGGACCCAGTACTTC. As protein: CASGQRQGWTQYF. This chain joins TRBV12-5 and TRBJ2-5; 8 bases match TRBD1. CDR1 is LGHNT, CDR2 FRNRAP, per germline. This CDR3 is 13 amino acids long. The trim removed 6 bases at V and 7 bases at J, leaving 7 bases unmatched. Combining the CDR3 with reference TRBV12-5 and TRBJ2-5 gives the whole variable domain DARVTQTPRHKVTEMGQEVTMRCQPILGHNTVFWYRQTMMQGLELLAYFRNRAPLDDSGMPKDRFSAEMPDATLATLKIQPSEPRDSAVYFCASGQRQGWTQYFGPGTRLLVL.

The V call is TRBV29-1, the J call TRBJ2-1; 10 bases fit TRBD1. Germline lookup yields CDR1 SQVTM and CDR2 ANQGSEA. With V trimmed by 7 bases and J by 5 bases, 2 bases remained unmatched. The CDR3 is 12 amino acids. CDR3 nucleotide sequence: TGCAGCGCGGGGACAGGGGACAATGAGCAGTTCTTC. The encoded protein is CSAGTGDNEQFF.

The chain has TRBV4-1 and TRBJ1-2; weak D call: TRBD1 (5 bases). Trimming removed 0 bases at V and 4 bases at J, with 18 bases between. The CDR3 consists of 17 residues. Germline loops: CDR1 MGHRA, CDR2 YSYEKL. The CDR3 is CASSQEEGRGGSYGYTF. The DNA for the CDR3 is TGCGCCAGCAGCCAAGAGGAGGGGAGGGGCGGCTCCTATGGCTACACCTTC.

The rearrangement joins TRBV27 to TRBJ1-1; a weak D match, TRBD1 (6 bases). Germline CDR1 and CDR2: MNHEY and SMNVEV (reference sequence). Deletions cut 8 bases from V and 1 base from J, with 14 bases between. CDR3 size: 14 residues. The chain's CDR3 is CASGEQGKNTEAFF. CDR3 DNA: TGTGCCAGCGGAGAACAGGGCAAGAACACTGAAGCTTTCTTT.

This rearrangement joins TRBV28 to TRBJ2-7, with a possible D match to TRBD2 (5 bases). Looked up from germline, CDR1 is MDHEN and CDR2 is SYDVKM. This CDR3 spans 13 amino acids. V lost 6 bases to trimming and J lost 5 bases, with 14 bases between them. CDR3 DNA sequence: TGTGCCAGCAGCCCGGCGGTACTAGACGAGCAGTACTTC. Translation: CASSPAVLDEQYF. The complete variable domain, with remaining parts taken from reference TRBV28 and TRBJ2-7, reads DVKVTQSSRYLVKRTGEKVFLECVQDMDHENMFWYRQDPGLGLRLIYFSYDVKMKEKGDIPEGYSVSREKKERFSLILESASTNQTSMYLCASSPAVLDEQYFGPGTRLTVT.

This clone turned up a few times. CDR3 protein: CASSLLQVRSTNEQFF. As DNA, the CDR3 is TGTGCCAGCAGCTTGCTTCAGGTTCGCTCGACCAATGAGCAGTTCTTC. The genes are TRBV5-6 and TRBJ2-1; D remains unclear. The CDR3 spans 16 residues. Germline CDR1 SGHDT, CDR2 YYEEEE. V was pared by 1 base and J by 6 bases, with 17 bases between. Full variable domain (outside the CDR3, taken from reference TRBV5-6 and TRBJ2-1): DAGVTQSPTHLIKTRGQQVTLRCSPKSGHDTVSWYQQALGQGPQFIFQYYEEEERQRGNFPDRFSGHQFPNYSSELNVNALLLGDSALYLCASSLLQVRSTNEQFFGPGTRLTVL.

The chain uses TRBV7-9 and TRBJ1-2; TRBD1 agrees at 8 bases. The V gene's germline CDR1 is SEHNR and CDR2 FQNEAQ (reference sequence). J gave up 7 bases and V 3 bases, and 13 bases lay outside the gene matches. This CDR3 has 16 residues. CDR3 sequence reads: CASSFSFRRQGSGYTF. Written as DNA, the CDR3 is TGTGCCAGCAGCTTCAGTTTTAGGAGACAGGGGAGTGGCTACACCTTC.

The chain couples TRBV18 to TRBJ1-1, with D unresolved. Germline assignment: CDR1 KGHSH and CDR2 LQKENI. V lost 3 bases to trimming and J lost 1 base, with 9 bases between them. The CDR3 has 14 residues. CDR3 nucleotide sequence: TGTGCCAGCTCACCCGAACTGTCGAACACTGAAGCTTTCTTT. Its protein is CASSPELSNTEAFF.